These T cell receptor beta chains were read from a single sample in a study of cytomegalovirus exposure and HLA in healthy donors. TCRdb's table, derived via immunoSEQ multiplex PCR, lists solely in-frame clones and lacks some. Its table lists more than 50,000 clones. Sample: PBMCs. The receptors were gathered from a woman aged 40 to 50 in good health and CMV-seronegative. The CDR3 runs from the conserved cysteine through the conserved F or W. Fields, in order: J gene, V gene, D gene, CDR3 DNA, CDR3 protein. D genes are given only for firm matches.

TRBJ2-7	TRBV5-1	TRBD2	TGCGCCAGCAGAACCCTAGCGGGGTACGAGCAGTACTTC	CASRTLAGYEQYF
TRBJ2-5	TRBV13	NA	TGTGCCAGCAGCTCAGGTCGGGGTGTAGAGACCCAGTACTTC	CASSSGRGVETQYF
TRBJ1-6	TRBV5-1	TRBD1	TGCGCCAGCAGCCCGGGACAGGGAATGTCACCCCTCCACTTT	CASSPGQGMSPLHF
TRBJ1-2	TRBV7-2	NA	TGTGCCAGCAGCTCGCCCGGTCTTAACTATGGCTACACCTTC	CASSSPGLNYGYTF
TRBJ1-2	TRBV19	NA	TGTGCCAGTAGTGCAGCTAACTATGGCTACACCTTC	CASSAANYGYTF
TRBJ2-3	TRBV10-3	NA	TGTGCCTCCCGAAGGAGCGGGTACACAGATACGCAGTATTTT	CASRRSGYTDTQYF
TRBJ1-2	TRBV27	TRBD1	TGTGCCAGCAGTTTAAAGGCAGGGGGCAGGGGCTACACCTTC	CASSLKAGGRGYTF
TRBJ2-3	TRBV2	NA	TGTGCCAGCAGCTCGGGACTCTGGGGAGATACGCAGTATTTT	CASSSGLWGDTQYF
TRBJ2-1	TRBV6-5	TRBD2	TGTGCCAGCAGTTACCAACCGGGACTAGCTGGGGAGCAGTTCTTC	CASSYQPGLAGEQFF
TRBJ1-6	TRBV6-5	TRBD1	TGTGCCAGCAGTTTCCGACAGGGTGTCAATAATTCACCCCTCCACTTT	CASSFRQGVNNSPLHF
TRBJ2-7	TRBV29-1	NA	TGCAGCGTTGAACGAGCGGACTCCTACGAGCAGTACTTC	CSVERADSYEQYF
TRBJ1-1	TRBV18	NA	TGTGCCAGCTCTACCCGGGAACTGGGGGGAGGCACTGAAGCTTTCTTT	CASSTRELGGGTEAFF
TRBJ1-5	TRBV28	TRBD1	TGTGCCAGCAGTGCACCGGACAGGGCTAGTAGCAATCAGCCCCAGCATTTT	CASSAPDRASSNQPQHF
TRBJ2-5	TRBV6-1	TRBD2	TGTGCCAGCAGTCCTAGCGGGGGGGCAAGGGAGACCCAGTACTTC	CASSPSGGARETQYF
TRBJ2-7	TRBV4-3	NA	TGCGCCAGCAGCCAAGAGAGGGGAACAGGGAGACTCGAGCAGTACTTC	CASSQERGTGRLEQYF
TRBJ2-6	TRBV7-8	TRBD1	TGTGCCACTAAAACAGGGGCCGGGGCCAACGTCCTGACTTTC	CATKTGAGANVLTF
TRBJ2-1	TRBV12-2	NA	TGTGCAAGTCGCTGCCTAGGACTCGGGACTCTGCCCTACAATGAGCAGTTCTTC	CASRCLGLGTLPYNEQFF
TRBJ2-1	TRBV4-2	NA	TGTGCCAGCAGCCAAGATAGGAGTAGCGGCGGGTTCTTC	CASSQDRSSGGFF
TRBJ2-1	TRBV7-8	TRBD2	TGTGCCAGCAGCTTAGAGGGTTCTAGCGGGAGGGCCCTGCAGTTCTTC	CASSLEGSSGRALQFF